This passage covers 22 T cell receptor beta chains from one sample sequenced in a study of CD8+CD57+ T cells in acquired aplastic anemia. The template for TCR beta VDJ and CDR3 sequence profiling was genomic DNA. TCRdb passed the reads through MiXCR, listing each CDR3 protein once. The sample has under 350,000 distinct CDR3 sequences; 50% to 65% are singletons. All sequencing subjects had displayed CD8+CD57+ cell expansion on flow cytometry. The sequenced material came from sorted CD4+, CD8+, or CD8+CD57+ T cells (not recorded which) from PBMCs. These receptors originate from a human donor with aplastic anemia.

This clonotype was seen many times. Sequence at one end of the junction differs from germline and may be a read error. This rearrangement joins TRBV6-5 to TRBJ1-1, with 7 bases matching TRBD1. Germline V lookup: CDR1 MNHEY, CDR2 SVGAGI. CDR3 length: 17 amino acids. The CDR3 DNA sequence: TGTGCCAGCGGTTACGATTCGACAGGGTGGGGGAAGACTGAAGCTTTCTTT. Its protein is CASGYDSTGWGKTEAFF.

In its sample, this clonotype was seen many times. The chain employs TRBV5-1 and TRBJ2-6; D is unclear. V was pared by 2 bases and J by 10 bases, with 10 bases between. This CDR3 spans 13 amino acids. Germline V gene lookup returns CDR1 SGHRS and CDR2 YFSETQ. The CDR3 DNA sequence: TGCGCCAGCAGCTTAAACGGGCAAAACGTCCTGACTTTC. Translation: CASSLNGQNVLTF.

The chain combines TRBV10-3 with TRBJ1-1, with a tentative D call TRBD1 (5 bases). Trimming took 6 bases from V and 4 from J, leaving 12 bases between them. CDR1 and CDR2 from the germline V gene are ENHRY and SYGVKD. The CDR3 loop spans 13 amino acids. The CDR3 DNA follows: TGTGCCATCAGCCGGGTCGGGGGCACTGAAGCTTTCTTT. This gives the protein CAISRVGGTEAFF.

The chain combines TRBV19 with TRBJ1-6; unclear D gene. Germline CDR1 LNHDA, CDR2 SQIVND (reference sequence). The CDR3 consists of 15 residues. V lost 6 bases to trimming and J lost 0 bases, with 9 bases between them. Here the CDR3 reads CASSPTVSYNSPLHF. CDR3 nucleotides: TGTGCCAGTAGCCCTACAGTCTCCTATAATTCACCCCTCCACTTT.

The chain couples TRBV20-1 to TRBJ1-5; D gene uncertain. Germline CDR1 reads DFQATT; CDR2 reads SNEGSKA (reference sequence). V lost 3 bases and J 7 bases, leaving 1 base between the germline ends. The CDR3 sequence is 9 residues long. In DNA, the CDR3 is TGCAGTGCTAGCCAGCCCCAGCATTTT. The encoded protein is CSASQPQHF.

The chain joins TRBV18 to TRBJ1-1, with 8 bases that match TRBD1. The CDR3 extends over 15 amino acids. Germline assignment: CDR1 KGHSH and CDR2 LQKENI. V shed 2 bases, J shed 0 bases, and the junction held 2 bases outside the gene matches. CDR3 in DNA: TGTGCCAGCTCACCAGCACAGGGGGTGAACACTGAAGCTTTCTTT. Amino acid sequence: CASSPAQGVNTEAFF.

A remark on this clonotype: The junction and the germline gene differ at one end; a read error may be behind it. The CDR3 nucleotides read TGTGCCTGCAGCTTGGAGTCGGGCAAGAGTACCCAGTACTTC. As protein: CACSLESGKSTQYF. J is TRBJ2-5 and V is TRBV11-2; no clear D. The CDR3 consists of 14 residues. Germline CDR1 and CDR2: SGHAT and FQNNGV.

CDR3 amino acids: CASSLVSDRYEQYF. The CDR3 region has the DNA TGTGCCAGCAGCTTAGTGTCGGACCGCTACGAGCAGTACTTC. The chain couples TRBV2 to TRBJ2-7; D gene uncertain. The germline CDR1 and CDR2 sequences are SNHLY and FYNNEI. This CDR3 has 14 amino acids. Trimming removed 6 bases from V and 3 bases from J, with 15 bases in between.

V gene TRBV9 combines with J gene TRBJ2-3, with 9 positions matching TRBD1. The CDR3 contains 15 residues. Unmatched junction bases numbered 5, after V lost 1 base and J lost 5 bases. CDR1 and CDR2 from the germline V gene are SGDLS and YYNGEE. Written as DNA, the CDR3 is TGTGCCAGCAGCGTAATGGACAGGGGTGAAGATACGCAGTATTTT. Translating it yields CASSVMDRGEDTQYF.

This clonotype was recorded many times. The J gene is TRBJ2-2, the V gene TRBV28; D unresolved. CDR1 MDHEN and CDR2 SYDVKM come from the germline V gene. This CDR3 spans 14 amino acids. Trimming took off 3 bases at V and 2 bases at J, with 7 bases between the two ends. The CDR3 coding sequence is TGTGCCAGCAGTTTGGTGGACAACACCGGGGAGCTGTTTTTT. The encoded protein is CASSLVDNTGELFF.

About this clonotype: This may come from a read error, since a much larger clone is one base off. The CDR3 ends on some other residue instead of the conserved phenylalanine or tryptophan, so this is likely a read error. The chain joins TRBV5-8 to TRBJ1-3, with D hard to call. This CDR3 comprises 16 residues. The ends were cut back, 6 bases at V and 4 bases at J, with 20 bases in the middle. Per the germline V gene, CDR1 is SGHTS and CDR2 is YDEGEE. The CDR3 nucleotides are TGTGCCAGCACGAAAGTTAAGCGGGCGGCCGGAAACACCATATATTCT. Translating gives CASTKVKRAAGNTIYS.

The V call is TRBV20-1, the J call TRBJ2-1, with 10 nucleotides matching TRBD2. The CDR3 spans 14 residues. The germline V gene has CDR1 DFQATT and CDR2 SNEGSKA (reference sequence). With V trimmed by 3 bases and J by 9 bases, 8 bases remained unmatched. This CDR3 reads CSARLAGVVFEQFF. The CDR3 DNA is TGCAGTGCTAGGCTAGCGGGGGTGGTCTTTGAGCAGTTCTTC.

This clonotype has at least ten counts. The chain couples TRBV6-6 to TRBJ1-6, with D tentatively TRBD1 (5 bases). Germline-derived CDR1 and CDR2 are MNHNY and SVGAGI (reference sequence). CDR3 size: 15 residues. Deletions cut 0 bases from V and 7 bases from J, with 10 bases between. CDR3: CASSYSTPGNSPLHF. The CDR3 nucleotides are TGTGCCAGCAGTTACTCGACCCCAGGGAATTCACCCCTCCACTTT.

The rearrangement joins TRBV2 to TRBJ2-3; 7 bases are shared with TRBD1. CDR1 and CDR2 from the germline V gene are SNHLY and FYNNEI. The CDR3 has 13 amino acids. Germline trimming cut 7 bases from V and 4 bases from J; bases unmatched to any gene: 5. The CDR3: CASKEDRPDTQYF. CDR3 bases: TGTGCCAGCAAGGAGGACAGGCCAGATACGCAGTATTTT.

The chain employs TRBV15 and TRBJ2-7; 8 bases agree with TRBD2. Germline lookup yields CDR1 LNHNV and CDR2 YYDKDF (reference sequence). The trim removed 4 bases at V and 5 bases at J, leaving 13 bases unmatched. The CDR3 length is 16 residues. CDR3 amino acids: CATSKDPAGLVHEQYF. CDR3 nucleotide sequence: TGTGCCACCAGCAAAGATCCCGCGGGACTAGTCCACGAGCAGTACTTC.

V and J are TRBV9 and TRBJ2-1; 13 bases are a match to TRBD2. Germline V lookup: CDR1 SGDLS, CDR2 YYNGEE. V gave up 4 bases and J gave up 9 bases; unmatched junction bases: 7. The CDR3 totals 15 residues. CDR3 sequence reads: CASSLELAGGPEQFF. Here the CDR3 DNA reads TGTGCCAGCAGCTTAGAACTAGCGGGAGGGCCTGAGCAGTTCTTC.

The chain combines TRBV7-6 with TRBJ2-7; 8 nucleotides line up with TRBD2. V was pared by 1 base and J by 5 bases, with 7 bases of the junction left unmatched. The germline gives CDR1 SGHVS, CDR2 FNYEAQ. This CDR3 is 15 amino acids long. The CDR3 loop is CASSLGAGGSDEQYF. The DNA of the CDR3 is TGTGCCAGCAGCTTAGGTGCGGGAGGCAGCGACGAGCAGTACTTC. The full variable domain, its missing parts supplied by reference TRBV7-6 and TRBJ2-7, is GAGVSQSPRYKVTKRGQDVALRCDPISGHVSLYWYRQALGQGPEFLTYFNYEAQQDKSGLPNDRFSAERPEGSISTLTIQRTEQRDSAMYRCASSLGAGGSDEQYFGPGTRLTVT.

This clonotype has a count of ten or more. The chain is built from TRBV15 and TRBJ2-7; D assignment may be TRBD1 or TRBD2 (5 bases each). Between the trimmed V and J ends, which lost 6 bases and 6 bases, there was a span of 21 bases. CDR1 and CDR2 from the germline V gene are LNHNV and YYDKDF (reference sequence). The CDR3 length is 15 residues. CDR3 sequence (DNA): TGTGCCACCAGTAAGGCTTCGGGGACCTTTGCCGAGCAGTACTTC. As protein: CATSKASGTFAEQYF.

This clonotype was detected ten times or more. CDR3 in DNA: TGTGCCAGCAGCTTAGGGGACGCCCGGTCCAATGAGCAGTTCTTC. Translation gives CASSLGDARSNEQFF. The rearrangement uses TRBV7-8 and TRBJ2-1, with D perhaps being TRBD1 or TRBD2 (5 bases each). The CDR3 loop spans 15 amino acids. Germline CDR1 SGHVS, CDR2 FQNEAQ. V lost 1 base to trimming and J lost 6 bases, with 13 bases between them.

The chain is built from TRBV29-1 and TRBJ2-2; no definite D call. Germline V gene data show CDR1 as SQVTM and CDR2 as ANQGSEA. V lost 6 bases and J lost 5, with 10 bases in between. The CDR3 has 12 residues. CDR3 residues: CSVWLPTGELFF. CDR3 nucleotides: TGCAGCGTATGGCTACCTACCGGGGAGCTGTTTTTT.

This chain connects TRBV11-2 to TRBJ1-6; D unresolved. The V and J ends lost 7 bases and 9 bases respectively, with 10 bases between them. CDR1 is SGHAT and CDR2 is FQNNGV in the germline V gene. This CDR3 has 12 amino acids. CDR3 sequence: CASTRDRSPLHF. CDR3 nucleotide sequence: TGTGCCAGCACCCGGGATCGTTCACCCCTCCACTTT.

This chain uses TRBV19 with TRBJ2-3; D not resolved. Germline V lookup: CDR1 LNHDA, CDR2 SQIVND (reference sequence). The CDR3 is made up of 15 amino acids. Trimming removed 3 bases at V and 0 bases at J, with 10 bases between. This CDR3 reads CASSMLGQSTDTQYF. As DNA, the CDR3 is TGTGCCAGTAGTATGCTCGGTCAGAGCACAGATACGCAGTATTTT.